Included here is one T cell receptor (beta chain) sequence, with context. The sample is drawn from a study of shared clonotypes between healthy human individuals. V dropped 0 bases and J dropped 7 bases, with 19 bases sitting between them. Looked up from germline, CDR1 is MNHNS and CDR2 is SASEGT. This CDR3 comprises 17 residues. TCRdb's table, derived via immunoSEQ multiplex PCR, lists solely in-frame clones and lacks some. The data contain 650,000 to 750,000 clones, about three quarters of them singletons. The TCR originated in a woman under 40 in good health. This chain joins TRBV6-1 and TRBJ2-1; possibly TRBD1 for D (5 bases). Sample: memory CD4+ T cells sorted from blood. Subset described: CD45RA-negative fraction. The CDR3 DNA reads as TGTGCCAGCAGTGAAGCGCTACAGGCTTCTTCGTCGAATGAGCAGTTCTTC. Translating gives CASSEALQASSSNEQFF.